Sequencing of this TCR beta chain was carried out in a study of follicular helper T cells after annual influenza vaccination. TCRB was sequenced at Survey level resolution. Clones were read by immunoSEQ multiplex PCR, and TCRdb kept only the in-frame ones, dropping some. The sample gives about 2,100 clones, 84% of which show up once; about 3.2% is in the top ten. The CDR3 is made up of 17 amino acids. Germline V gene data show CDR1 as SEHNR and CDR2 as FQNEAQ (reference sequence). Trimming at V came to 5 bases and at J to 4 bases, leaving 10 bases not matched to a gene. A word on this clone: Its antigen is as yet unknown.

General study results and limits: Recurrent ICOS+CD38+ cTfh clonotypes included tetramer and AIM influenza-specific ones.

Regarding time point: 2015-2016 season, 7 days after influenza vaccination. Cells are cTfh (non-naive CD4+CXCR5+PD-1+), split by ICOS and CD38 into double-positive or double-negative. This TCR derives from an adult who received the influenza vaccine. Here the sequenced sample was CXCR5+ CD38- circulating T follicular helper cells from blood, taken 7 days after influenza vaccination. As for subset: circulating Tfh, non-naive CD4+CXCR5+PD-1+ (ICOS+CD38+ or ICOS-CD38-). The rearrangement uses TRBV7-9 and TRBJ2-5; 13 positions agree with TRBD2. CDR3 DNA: TGTGCCAGCAGCCCCCACAGACTAGCGGGGGGCGGAGAGACCCAGTACTTC. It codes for CASSPHRLAGGGETQYF.